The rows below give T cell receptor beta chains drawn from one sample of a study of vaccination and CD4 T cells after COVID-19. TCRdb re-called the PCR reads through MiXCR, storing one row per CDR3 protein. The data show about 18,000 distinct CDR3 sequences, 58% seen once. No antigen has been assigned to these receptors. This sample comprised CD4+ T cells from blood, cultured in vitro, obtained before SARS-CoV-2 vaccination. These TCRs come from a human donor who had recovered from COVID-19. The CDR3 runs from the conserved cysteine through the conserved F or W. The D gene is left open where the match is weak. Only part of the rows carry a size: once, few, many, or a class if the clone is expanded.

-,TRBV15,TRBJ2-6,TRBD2,CATSRGAGAGANVLTF,TGTGCCACCAGCAGAGGAGCGGGAGCTGGGGCCAACGTCCTGACTTTC
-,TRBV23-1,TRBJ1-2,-,CASSQFGPGDDYGYTF,TGCGCCAGCAGTCAATTCGGCCCCGGGGATGACTATGGCTACACCTTC
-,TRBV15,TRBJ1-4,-,CATSRDEKLFF,TGTGCCACCAGCAGAGACGAAAAACTGTTTTTT
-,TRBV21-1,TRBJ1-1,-,CASSKAEQGNTEAFF,TGTGCCAGCAGCAAAGCCGAACAGGGGAACACTGAAGCTTTCTTT
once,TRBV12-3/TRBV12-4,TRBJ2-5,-,CASSPPTYYQETQYF,TGTGCCAGCAGCCCACCTACATACTACCAAGAGACCCAGTACTTC
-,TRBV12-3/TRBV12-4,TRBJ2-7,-,CASSRTDRPSDAQYF,TGTGCCAGCAGTCGTACCGACAGACCCTCGGACGCGCAGTACTTC
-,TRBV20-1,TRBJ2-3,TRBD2,CSASSSGRISNTQYF,TGCAGTGCTAGCTCGAGCGGGAGGATCTCGAATACGCAGTATTTT
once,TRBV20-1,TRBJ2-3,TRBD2,CSASGRYTDTQYF,TGCAGTGCTAGCGGGAGGTATACAGATACGCAGTATTTT
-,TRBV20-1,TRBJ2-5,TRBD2,CSAQGGASGLQETQYF,TGCAGTGCGCAGGGCGGGGCTAGCGGGCTCCAAGAGACCCAGTACTTC
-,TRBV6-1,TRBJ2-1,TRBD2,CASTSSGRALSEQFF,TGTGCCAGCACCTCCTCCGGGAGGGCCTTGAGTGAGCAGTTCTTC
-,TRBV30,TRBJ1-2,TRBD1,CAWKGAHGYTF,TGTGCCTGGAAGGGGGCTCATGGCTACACCTTC
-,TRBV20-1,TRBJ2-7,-,CSASGRGREFSYEQYF,TGCAGTGCTAGTGGCAGGGGGAGGGAGTTCTCCTACGAGCAGTACTTC
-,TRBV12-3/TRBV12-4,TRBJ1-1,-,CASSTRTRGSEAFF,TGTGCCAGCAGTACACGGACACGGGGGTCTGAAGCTTTCTTT
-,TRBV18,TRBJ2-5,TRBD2,CASSATSGRYKETQYF,TGTGCCAGCTCAGCGACTAGCGGGAGGTATAAAGAGACCCAGTACTTC
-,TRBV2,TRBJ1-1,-,CASSVEVLNTEAFF,TGTGCCAGCAGTGTTGAGGTACTGAACACTGAAGCTTTCTTT
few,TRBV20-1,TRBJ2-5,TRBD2,CSARDQREALQETQYF,TGCAGTGCTAGAGATCAGCGGGAGGCCCTCCAAGAGACCCAGTACTTC
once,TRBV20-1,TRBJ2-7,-,CSGKGGFYEQYF,TGCAGTGGGAAGGGGGGCTTCTACGAGCAGTACTTC
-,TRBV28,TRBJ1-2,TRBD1,CASSWGQGDGYTF,TGTGCCAGCAGCTGGGGACAGGGGGATGGCTACACCTTC
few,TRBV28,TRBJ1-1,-,CASKPPNTEAFF,TGTGCCAGCAAGCCGCCGAACACTGAAGCTTTCTTT
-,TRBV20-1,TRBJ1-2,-,CSAGGGSFDYGYTF,TGCAGTGCCGGAGGGGGATCTTTTGACTATGGCTACACCTTC